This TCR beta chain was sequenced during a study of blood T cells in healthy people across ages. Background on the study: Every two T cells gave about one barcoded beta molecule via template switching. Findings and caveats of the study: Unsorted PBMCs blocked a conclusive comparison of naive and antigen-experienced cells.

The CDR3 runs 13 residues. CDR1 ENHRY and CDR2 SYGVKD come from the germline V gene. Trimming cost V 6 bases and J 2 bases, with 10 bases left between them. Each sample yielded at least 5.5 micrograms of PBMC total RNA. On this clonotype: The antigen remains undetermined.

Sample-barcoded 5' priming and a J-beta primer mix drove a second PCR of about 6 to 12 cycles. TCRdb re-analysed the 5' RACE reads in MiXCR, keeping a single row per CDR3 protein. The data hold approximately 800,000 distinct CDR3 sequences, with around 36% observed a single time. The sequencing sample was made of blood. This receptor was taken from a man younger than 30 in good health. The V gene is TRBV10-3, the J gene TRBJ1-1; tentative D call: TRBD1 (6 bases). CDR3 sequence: CAISVGGNTEAFF. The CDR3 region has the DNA TGTGCCATCAGCGTGGGGGGCAACACTGAAGCTTTCTTT.